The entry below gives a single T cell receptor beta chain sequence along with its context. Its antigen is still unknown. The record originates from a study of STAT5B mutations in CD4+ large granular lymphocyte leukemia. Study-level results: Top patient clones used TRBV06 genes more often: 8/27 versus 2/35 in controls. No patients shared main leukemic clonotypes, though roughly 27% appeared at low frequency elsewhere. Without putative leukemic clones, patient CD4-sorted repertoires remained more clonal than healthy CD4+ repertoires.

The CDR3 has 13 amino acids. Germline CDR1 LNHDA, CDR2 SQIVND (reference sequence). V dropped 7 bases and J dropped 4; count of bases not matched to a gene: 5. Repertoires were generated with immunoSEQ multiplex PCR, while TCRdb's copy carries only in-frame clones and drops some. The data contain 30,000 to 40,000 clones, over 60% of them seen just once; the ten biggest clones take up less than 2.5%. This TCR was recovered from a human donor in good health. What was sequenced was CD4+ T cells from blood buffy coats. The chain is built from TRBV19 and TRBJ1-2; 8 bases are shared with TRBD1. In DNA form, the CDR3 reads TGTGCCAGTAACATCGGACAGGGCTATGGCTACACCTTC. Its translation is CASNIGQGYGYTF.